The T cell receptor beta chain described here comes from a study of coeliac disease. Overall study context: Each coeliac patient was active, refractory type I, or diet-controlled.

The table came from immunoSEQ multiplex PCR; TCRdb's copy has only in-frame clones and leaves some out. The sample contains roughly 4,500 clones, about 70% of which appear only once. Cells were frozen in aliquots of roughly 500,000, and one aliquot per fraction was sequenced. Overall study results and limits: Only 1 of 6 controls, but 9 of 18 coeliac samples, showed published gliadin-specific TRB sequences. According to the authors, this method cannot detect gliadin-specific T cells in an unbiased way.

Germline CDR1 SGHTA, CDR2 FQGTGA. The V gene end was trimmed by 0 bases and the J gene end by 3 bases; junction bases not matched to a gene: 2. The CDR3 is 15 residues long. With respect to this clone: Antigen unknown.

The sequencing sample was made of lamina propria lymphocytes from the gut. The TCR sequence derives from a woman aged 18-35 years with active celiac disease. The V gene is TRBV7-3, the J gene TRBJ2-1; 7 bases are a match to TRBD2. In DNA form, the CDR3 reads TGTGCCAGCAGCTTAACGGGGGGGGTCTACAATGAGCAGTTCTTC. It codes for CASSLTGGVYNEQFF.